This paragraph covers one T cell receptor beta chain sequence. Its antigen is currently unknown. This CDR3 region has 15 residues. Germline V gene lookup returns CDR1 SGHRS and CDR2 YFSETQ. With V trimmed by 5 bases and J by 2 bases, 6 bases remained unmatched. Assay used: immunoSEQ multiplex PCR; TCRdb lists only in-frame clones, some missing. The table has over 120,000 clones, about 91% seen once. These data belong to a study of T cell responses to AZD1222 COVID-19 vaccine. Regarding the study as a whole: In all cases, repertoires were sampled only after the peak T cell response. Donor demographics were predominantly white British with a female majority; clonal diversity may be underestimated. Among vaccine-associated CD4 TCRs, coverage spanned spike, with dominance at 160-218 and 743-854. Two AZD1222 administrations were followed by greater Spike-specific TCR breadth and depth.

This TCR was sampled from an adult in good health. The source was peripheral blood, collected on day 0 of AZD1222 vaccination. The chain links TRBV5-1 to TRBJ2-5, with 10 nucleotides matching TRBD2. CDR3 in amino acids: CASRPSGGAQETQYF. For the CDR3, the DNA is TGCGCCAGCAGACCAAGCGGGGGGGCTCAAGAGACCCAGTACTTC.